Listed here are 3 T cell receptor beta chains from one sample, sequenced in a study of T-cell reconstitution after alpha-beta-depleted transplantation in children. Preparing the TCRbeta library involved the use of unique molecular identifiers. MiXCR, applied by TCRdb to the PCR reads, yields one record per CDR3 protein. The table shows 490,000 or so distinct CDR3 sequences, with under 15% occurring only once. The starting material was PBMCs from the stem cell graft donor, obtained from the stem cell graft. These receptors originate from a human donor who donated a stem cell graft to a child with combined immunodeficiency.

This clonotype was seen a few times. The rearrangement links TRBV30 to TRBJ2-1, with 10 bases that match TRBD2. This CDR3 comprises 15 residues. In germline, CDR1 is GTSNPN, CDR2 SVGIG (reference sequence). Unmatched junction bases numbered 8, after V lost 2 bases and J lost 7 bases. CDR3 sequence: CAWSQGVAGGNEQFF. DNA of the CDR3: TGTGCCTGGAGTCAAGGGGTAGCGGGGGGAAATGAGCAGTTCTTC. The entire variable domain, with the rest obtained from reference TRBV30 and TRBJ2-1, is as follows: SQTIHQWPATLVQPVGSPLSLECTVEGTSNPNLYWYRQAAGRGLQLLFYSVGIGQISSEVPQNLSASRPQDRQFILSSKKLLLSDSGFYLCAWSQGVAGGNEQFFGPGTRLTVL.

This clonotype was found a few times. The J gene is TRBJ2-7, the V gene TRBV12-3 or TRBV12-4; TRBD2 agrees at 10 bases. V was clipped by 7 bases and J by 0 bases; unmatched bases: 9. The CDR3 has 16 residues. The CDR3 spells CASTQGLAVSSYEQYF. The DNA of the CDR3 is TGTGCCAGCACTCAAGGACTAGCGGTTAGCTCCTACGAGCAGTACTTC.

This clonotype occurred many times. The chain has TRBV12-3 or TRBV12-4 and TRBJ2-5; TRBD2 is a possible D gene (6 bases). The CDR3 has 13 residues. V was clipped by 3 bases and J by 4 bases, with 9 bases between them. The CDR3 reads CASSFAGRETQYF. The DNA for the CDR3 is TGTGCCAGCAGTTTCGCGGGGAGAGAGACCCAGTACTTC.